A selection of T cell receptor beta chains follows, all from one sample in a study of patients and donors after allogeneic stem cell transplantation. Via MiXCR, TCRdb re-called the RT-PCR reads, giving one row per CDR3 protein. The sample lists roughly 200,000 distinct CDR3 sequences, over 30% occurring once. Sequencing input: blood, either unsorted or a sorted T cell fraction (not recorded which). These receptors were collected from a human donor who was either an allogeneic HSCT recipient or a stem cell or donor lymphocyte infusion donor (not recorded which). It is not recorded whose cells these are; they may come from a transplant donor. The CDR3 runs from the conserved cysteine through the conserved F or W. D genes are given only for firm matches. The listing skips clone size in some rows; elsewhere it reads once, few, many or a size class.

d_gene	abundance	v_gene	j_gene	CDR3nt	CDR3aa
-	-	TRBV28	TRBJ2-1	TGTGCCAGCGCCTTTAGGGTGGAGCACTTCAATGAGCAGTTCTTC	CASAFRVEHFNEQFF
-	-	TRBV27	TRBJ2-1	TGTGCCAGCAGCTCAGAGATTTGGAGCTCCTACAATGAGCAGTTCTTC	CASSSEIWSSYNEQFF
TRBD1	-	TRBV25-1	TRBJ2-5	TGTGCCAGCAGTGATCCAAAAAAGGACAGGGGGAAAGAGACCCAGTACTTC	CASSDPKKDRGKETQYF
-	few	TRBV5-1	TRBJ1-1	TGCGCCAGCAGCTTGGCACGGACGAACACTGAAGCTTTCTTT	CASSLARTNTEAFF
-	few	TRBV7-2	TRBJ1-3	TGTGCCAGCAGCTTATACGGCCGGAGGACGGCGATGGGAAACACCATATATTTT	CASSLYGRRTAMGNTIYF
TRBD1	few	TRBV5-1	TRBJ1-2	TGCGCCAGCCGGGACAGGGCAGAAAACTATGGCTACACCTTC	CASRDRAENYGYTF
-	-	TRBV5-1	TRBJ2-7	TGCGCCAGCAGTGTGGATTACGAGCAGTACTTC	CASSVDYEQYF
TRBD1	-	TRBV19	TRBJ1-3	TGTGCCAGCGGGACAGGCCAGCCGAGCTCTGGAAACACCATATATTTT	CASGTGQPSSGNTIYF
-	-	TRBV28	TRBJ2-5	TGTGCCAGCAGTTTATCGGCAAAGCGGGCTACGAGAGCCCAGTACTTC	CASSLSAKRATRAQYF
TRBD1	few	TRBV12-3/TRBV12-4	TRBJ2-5	TGTGCCAGCAGTTTAGAGGGGGCCGAAGAGACCCAGTACTTC	CASSLEGAEETQYF
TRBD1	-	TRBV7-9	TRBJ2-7	TGTGCCAGCAGCGTCCGGGACAGGCCATCCTACGAGCAGTACTTC	CASSVRDRPSYEQYF
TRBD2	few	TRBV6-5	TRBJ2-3	TGTGCCAGCAGCCGAAGCGGGGGGGAGACAGATACGCAGTATTTT	CASSRSGGETDTQYF
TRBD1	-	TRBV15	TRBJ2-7	TGTGCCACCAGCAGAGTAGGGACAGGATCCTACGAGCAGTACTTC	CATSRVGTGSYEQYF
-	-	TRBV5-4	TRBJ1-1	TGTGCCAGCAGCGTAGGACCCAGCCCCGAAGCTTTCTTT	CASSVGPSPEAFF
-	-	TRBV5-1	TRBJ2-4	TGCGCCAGCAGCTTGAGGGGAAACAGATTCAAAAACATTCAGTACTTC	CASSLRGNRFKNIQYF
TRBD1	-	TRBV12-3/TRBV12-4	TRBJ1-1	TGTGCCAGCAGTCAACAGGGGCGGAACACTGAAGCTTTCTTT	CASSQQGRNTEAFF
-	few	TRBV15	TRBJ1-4	TGTGCCACCGGTCTGGGCCTAACGGCCACTAATGAAAAACTGTTTTTT	CATGLGLTATNEKLFF
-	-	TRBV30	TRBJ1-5	TGTGCCTGGAGTGTAGGGGGGGATCAGCCCCAGCATTTT	CAWSVGGDQPQHF
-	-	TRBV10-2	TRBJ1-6	TGCGCCAGCAGTGACGACGGGGGTAGGGATTCACCCCTCCACTTT	CASSDDGGRDSPLHF
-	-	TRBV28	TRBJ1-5	TGTGCCAGCAGTACTCCCTTCGGGGGGTTTTACCGTCAGCCCCAGCATTTT	CASSTPFGGFYRQPQHF
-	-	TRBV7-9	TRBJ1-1	TGTGCCAGCAGCCCGATAAAGAACACTGAAGCTTTCTTT	CASSPIKNTEAFF
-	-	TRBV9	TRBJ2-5	TGTGCCAGCAGCGTAGGACTGAGTTGGGAGACCCAGTACTTC	CASSVGLSWETQYF
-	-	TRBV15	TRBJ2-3	TGTGCCACCAGCAGAGATACCCCGGGGGTACCTAGCACAGATACGCAGTATTTT	CATSRDTPGVPSTDTQYF
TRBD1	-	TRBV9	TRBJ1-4	TGTGCCAGCAGCCCAAGAACAGGGGCTGCAACTAATGAAAAACTGTTTTTT	CASSPRTGAATNEKLFF
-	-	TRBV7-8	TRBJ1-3	TGTGCCAGCAGCTTAGGCCCGGGGGGGACTGGAAACACCATATATTTT	CASSLGPGGTGNTIYF
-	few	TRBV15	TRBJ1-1	TGTGCCACCAGCAGAGGGGGAGACACTGAAGCTTTCTTT	CATSRGGDTEAFF
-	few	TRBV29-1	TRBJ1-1	TGCAGCGTTGAGGGACTCTACACTGAAGCTTTCTTT	CSVEGLYTEAFF
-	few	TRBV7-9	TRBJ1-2	TGTGCCAGCAGCGTAGGGGACGTCTCTAACTATGGCTACACCTTC	CASSVGDVSNYGYTF
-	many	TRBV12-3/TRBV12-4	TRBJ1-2	TGTGCCAGCAGTTCCGGTGGGTTCGGTTATGGCTACACCTTC	CASSSGGFGYGYTF
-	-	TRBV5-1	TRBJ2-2	TGCGCCAGCAGCTTGCTAGACATCACCGGGGAGCTGTTTTTT	CASSLLDITGELFF
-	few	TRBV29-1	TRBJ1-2	TGCAGCGTTGTATCGTTTCCAGTAGGCTACACCTTC	CSVVSFPVGYTF
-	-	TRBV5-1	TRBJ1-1	TGCGCCAGCAGCTTGGGTGTAGTCCAGCTGAACACTGAAGCTTTCTTT	CASSLGVVQLNTEAFF
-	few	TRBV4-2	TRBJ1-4	TGTGCCAGCAGCCGAGTCGGACTTGCGACTAATGAAAAACTGTTTTTT	CASSRVGLATNEKLFF
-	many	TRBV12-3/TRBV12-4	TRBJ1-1	TGTGCCAGCAGTTTAACCCCGGGGGCTGAAGCTTTCTTT	CASSLTPGAEAFF
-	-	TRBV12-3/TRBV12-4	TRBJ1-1	TGTGCCAGCAGTTTAGCCGCAGGGTCGACTGAAGCTTTCTTT	CASSLAAGSTEAFF
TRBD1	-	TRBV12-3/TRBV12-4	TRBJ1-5	TGTGCCAGCACCGGGGACAGGGGGAGGAAGCCCCAGCATTTT	CASTGDRGRKPQHF
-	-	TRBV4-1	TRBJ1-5	TGCGCCAGCAGCCAGGATAGAGGGATCCAGCCCCAGCATTTT	CASSQDRGIQPQHF
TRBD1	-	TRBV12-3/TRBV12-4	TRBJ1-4	TGTGCCAGCAGTTGGAGGACAGGCGGAGGTGAAAAACTGTTTTTT	CASSWRTGGGEKLFF
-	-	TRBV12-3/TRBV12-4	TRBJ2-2	TGTGCCAGCAGCCACGGGGGGAACACCGGGGAGCTGTTTTTT	CASSHGGNTGELFF
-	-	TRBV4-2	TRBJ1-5	TGTGCCAGCAGCCCTGACTCACGCCGCAATCAGCCCCAGCATTTT	CASSPDSRRNQPQHF
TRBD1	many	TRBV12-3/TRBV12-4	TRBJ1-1	TGTGCCAGCAGTATAAAAGACAGGGCTGAAGCTTTCTTT	CASSIKDRAEAFF
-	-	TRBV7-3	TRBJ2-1	TGTGCCAGCAGCTTACATAGGACCTACAATGAGCAGTTCTTC	CASSLHRTYNEQFF
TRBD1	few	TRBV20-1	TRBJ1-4	TGCAGTGCTCTGACAGGGGGCGGGGAAAAACTGTTTTTT	CSALTGGGEKLFF
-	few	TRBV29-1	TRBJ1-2	TGCAGCGTGGACCACGAAGGGCGATTGCACACCTTC	CSVDHEGRLHTF
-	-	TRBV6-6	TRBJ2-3	TGTGCCAGCAGTTACGCGGATACGCAGTATTTT	CASSYADTQYF
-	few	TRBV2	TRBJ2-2	TGTGCCAGCAGGGGACGTACGAACACCGGGGAGCTGTTTTTT	CASRGRTNTGELFF
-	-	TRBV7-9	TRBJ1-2	TGTGCCAGCAGCGCGACAGAACTCTATGGCTACACCTTC	CASSATELYGYTF
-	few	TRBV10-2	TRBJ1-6	TGCGCCAGCAGTGAGGTTAGGGAGCGATCACCCCTCCACTTT	CASSEVRERSPLHF
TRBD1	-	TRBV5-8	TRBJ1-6	TGTGCCAGCAGCTTATACGGACAGGGAAATTCACCCCTCCACTTT	CASSLYGQGNSPLHF
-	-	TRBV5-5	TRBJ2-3	TGTGCCAGCAGCTTGGACACGAGCACAGATACGCAGTATTTT	CASSLDTSTDTQYF
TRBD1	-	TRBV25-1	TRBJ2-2	TGCGCCAGCGATCCAGGGGGCAACACCGGGGAGCTGTTTTTT	CASDPGGNTGELFF
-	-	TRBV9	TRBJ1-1	TGTGCCAGCAGCCGTTCCATGACCATGAACACTGAAGCTTTCTTT	CASSRSMTMNTEAFF
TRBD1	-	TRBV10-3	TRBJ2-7	TGTGCCATTCAAGGACAGGGGACCTACGAGCAGTACTTC	CAIQGQGTYEQYF
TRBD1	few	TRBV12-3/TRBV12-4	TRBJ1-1	TGTGCCAGCAGACCGGGACAGGGATACACTGAAGCTTTCTTT	CASRPGQGYTEAFF